A single sample gave rise to the 11 T cell receptor beta chains below, sequenced in a study of response to subunit inactivated influenza vaccine. TCRdb passed the RT-PCR reads through MiXCR, listing each CDR3 protein once. The sample has 650,000 to 800,000 distinct CDR3 sequences, around 13% seen once. The sequenced sample was PBMCs from blood, obtained around 15 days before vaccination. The receptors here all came from a man between 45 and 60 years old who received an inactivated influenza vaccine.

The V gene is TRBV20-1, the J gene TRBJ2-5; 8 nucleotides align to TRBD1. Trimming at V came to 5 bases and at J to 0 bases, leaving 8 bases not matched to a gene. This CDR3 is 15 amino acids long. CDR1 and CDR2 from the germline V gene are DFQATT and SNEGSKA (reference sequence). The CDR3 sequence: CSAFRQGSYQETQYF. The CDR3 DNA follows: TGCAGTGCTTTTAGACAGGGGTCGTACCAAGAGACCCAGTACTTC.

This clonotype was detected a few times. The chain carries TRBV20-1 and TRBJ2-5, with D perhaps matching TRBD2 (5 bases). The ends were cut back, 3 bases at V and 5 bases at J, with 16 bases in the middle. Germline V gene sequence: CDR1 DFQATT, CDR2 SNEGSKA (reference sequence). This CDR3 contains 14 residues. CDR3 loop: CSARVSGSVETQYF. The CDR3 coding sequence is TGCAGTGCTAGGGTTTCGGGGTCTGTGGAGACCCAGTACTTC.

This clonotype was seen a handful of times. This sequence joins TRBV9 and TRBJ2-7, with 14 bases fitting TRBD2. The ends lost 0 bases at V and 5 bases at J; junction bases unmatched: 7. The CDR3 runs to 17 residues. Germline V lookup: CDR1 SGDLS, CDR2 YYNGEE. The CDR3 bases are TGTGCCAGCAGCGTAGGCGGGACTAGCGGGAGTTGGCACGAGCAGTACTTC. Translating it yields CASSVGGTSGSWHEQYF.

The CDR3 protein is CSARPGQDHQPQHF. The CDR3 coding sequence is TGCAGTGCTAGACCGGGACAGGATCATCAGCCCCAGCATTTT. The rearrangement joins TRBV20-1 to TRBJ1-5, with 8 bases identical to TRBD1. This CDR3 spans 14 amino acids. Per germline, CDR1 DFQATT and CDR2 SNEGSKA (reference sequence). V lost 2 bases to trimming and J lost 5 bases; unmatched junction nucleotides: 5.

V and J are TRBV20-1 and TRBJ2-2; 7 nucleotides agree with TRBD1. In germline, CDR1 is DFQATT, CDR2 SNEGSKA (reference sequence). This CDR3 is 16 amino acids long. With 0 bases clipped from V and 1 base from J, the junction kept 5 bases outside the gene matches. The CDR3 reads CSARDRRQGNTGELFF. In DNA, the CDR3 is TGCAGTGCTAGAGATCGGAGACAGGGGAACACCGGGGAGCTGTTTTTT.

J is TRBJ2-6 and V is TRBV18; TRBD1 matches at 11 bases. Germline CDR1 reads KGHSH; CDR2 reads LQKENI. J was trimmed by 4 bases and V by 2 bases; bases with no gene match: 7. The CDR3 has 18 residues. The CDR3 DNA follows: TGTGCCAGCTCACCAAGGACAGGGGGCGCGGAAGGGGCCAACGTCCTGACTTTC. Translation gives CASSPRTGGAEGANVLTF. Using reference TRBV18 and TRBJ2-6 for the parts outside the CDR3, the full variable domain is NAGVMQNPRHLVRRRGQEARLRCSPMKGHSHVYWYRQLPEEGLKFMVYLQKENIIDESGMPKERFSAEFPKEGPSILRIQQVVRGDSAAYFCASSPRTGGAEGANVLTFGAGSRLTVL.

The DNA for the CDR3 is TGTGCCAGCAGACAGCGAGTAGCGGGGGGGCTTGGCGGGGAGCTGTTTTTT. As protein: CASRQRVAGGLGGELFF. The genes are TRBV28 and TRBJ2-2; 11 bases match TRBD2. From germline, CDR1 is MDHEN and CDR2 SYDVKM. This CDR3 has 17 residues. The J segment lost 7 bases and the V segment lost 6 bases, leaving 13 bases of the junction unmatched.

This clonotype was seen a handful of times. The gene calls are TRBV6-5 and TRBJ1-2, with 10 bases matching TRBD1. The CDR3 is 15 amino acids. The ends lost 4 bases at V and 5 bases at J; junction bases unmatched: 7. Germline V gene lookup returns CDR1 MNHEY and CDR2 SVGAGI. The CDR3 loop is CASSSGTGDSYGYTF. The CDR3 DNA sequence: TGTGCCAGCAGTTCCGGGACAGGGGATTCTTATGGCTACACCTTC.

At least ten counts were recorded for this clonotype. The V call is TRBV29-1, the J call TRBJ2-7; TRBD1 is a possible D gene (5 bases). This CDR3 has 14 amino acids. V was cut by 3 bases and J by 4 bases, with 16 bases left in between. Germline-derived CDR1 and CDR2 are SQVTM and ANQGSEA. In DNA, the CDR3 is TGCAGCGTTGATTTGGCAGGGCCGAATTACGAGCAGTACTTC. It yields the protein CSVDLAGPNYEQYF.

The chain carries TRBV14 and TRBJ2-5; D not certain. The CDR3 is 13 residues long. CDR1 SGHDN and CDR2 FVKESK come from the germline V gene. Trimming stripped 1 base from V and 12 bases from J, with 15 bases between. The CDR3 DNA sequence: TGTGCCAGCAGCCAAGGATCCCGCCGTATTGAGTACTTC. Translated, it gives CASSQGSRRIEYF.

This clonotype was seen only a few times. V and J are TRBV28 and TRBJ2-1; D remains ambiguous. The CDR3 totals 17 residues. Germline V lookup: CDR1 MDHEN, CDR2 SYDVKM. The ends were cut back, 1 base at V and 1 base at J, with 14 bases in the middle. CDR3 nucleotides: TGTGCCAGCAGTTTATTATCCAGCCTTGCGTCCTACAATGAGCAGTTCTTC. Protein: CASSLLSSLASYNEQFF.